This entry lists 14 T cell receptor beta chains sequenced from one sample in a study of PD-1 blockade in classical Hodgkin lymphoma. Relapse after autologous stem cell transplantation occurred in every patient, and brentuximab vedotin exposure varied. TCRdb keeps only in-frame clones here, not all; method: immunoSEQ multiplex PCR. The table lists around 96,000 clones, roughly 88% of them singletons. The sequences come from peripheral blood mononuclear cells (PBMCs), collected at baseline. These receptors originate from a human donor with classical Hodgkin lymphoma.

This sequence joins TRBV2 and TRBJ2-1; 9 bases align to TRBD2. The CDR3 runs to 15 residues. J gave up 7 bases and V 8 bases, and 12 bases lay outside the gene matches. Germline CDR1 reads SNHLY; CDR2 reads FYNNEI. CDR3 sequence (DNA): TGTGCCAGCTCAACGTCGGTAGCGGGAGAAAATGAGCAGTTCTTC. It yields the protein CASSTSVAGENEQFF.

The chain is built from TRBV7-9 and TRBJ1-2; 8 bases are shared with TRBD1. The CDR3 has 15 residues. V trimming: 2 bases; J trimming: 9 bases; junction bases outside the gene matches: 11. CDR1 is SEHNR and CDR2 is FQNEAQ in the germline V gene (reference sequence). CDR3 loop: CASSLRTGRGNRYTF. CDR3 nucleotide sequence: TGTGCCAGCAGCTTAAGGACAGGGCGGGGGAATCGCTACACCTTC.

The chain is built from TRBV16 and TRBJ2-7, with D tentatively TRBD1 (5 bases). V was clipped by 0 bases and J by 2 bases, with 11 bases between them. The CDR3 loop spans 15 amino acids. Germline V gene lookup returns CDR1 KGHSY and CDR2 FQNENV. CDR3 amino acids: CASSQSDRLAYEQYF. The CDR3 region has the DNA TGTGCCAGCAGCCAATCTGACAGATTGGCCTACGAGCAGTACTTC. Based on the CDR3 plus reference TRBV16 and TRBJ2-7, the full variable domain is GEEVAQTPKHLVRGEGQKAKLYCAPIKGHSYVFWYQQVLKNEFKFLISFQNENVFDETGMPKERFSAKCLPNSPCSLEIQATKLEDSAVYFCASSQSDRLAYEQYFGPGTRLTVT.

This chain connects TRBV20-1 to TRBJ1-1; D gene uncertain. The germline V gene encodes CDR1 DFQATT and CDR2 SNEGSKA (reference sequence). The germline V and J ends were trimmed by 6 bases and 8 bases, with 13 bases remaining between them. The CDR3 has 11 residues. The CDR3 nucleotides read TGCAGTGCCCGCGCCCCGGACGAAGCTTTCTTT. Translated, it gives CSARAPDEAFF.

This clone was seen a few times. This chain links TRBV11-2 with TRBJ1-2; D possibly corresponds to TRBD1 (5 bases). Trimming removed 5 bases at V and 8 bases at J, with 15 bases between. Germline V CDR1 and CDR2: SGHAT, FQNNGV. This CDR3 is 13 amino acids long. Here the CDR3 DNA reads TGTGCCAGCAGCACCGTGGGGCGGCGCGGCTACACCTTC. Protein: CASSTVGRRGYTF.

The rearrangement links TRBV7-9 to TRBJ1-1; D not resolved. The CDR3 sequence is 13 residues long. The V gene's germline CDR1 is SEHNR and CDR2 FQNEAQ (reference sequence). V gave up 2 bases and J gave up 8 bases, with 12 bases separating them. CDR3 sequence: CASSLLVLQEAFF. CDR3 in DNA: TGTGCCAGCAGCTTATTGGTTTTACAAGAAGCTTTCTTT.

The CDR3 here is CASSASVEINTGELFF. In DNA, the CDR3 is TGTGCCAGCAGCGCCTCGGTGGAAATAAACACCGGGGAGCTGTTTTTT. The chain links TRBV4-2 to TRBJ2-2; D not certain. This CDR3 contains 16 residues. Germline V gives CDR1 LGHNA, CDR2 YNFKEQ. Trimming removed 5 bases from V and 2 bases from J, with 15 bases in between.

The chain couples TRBV5-1 to TRBJ2-5, with TRBD2 matching over 7 bases. The CDR3 length is 14 residues. The junction had 2 bases not matched to a gene; V was cut back by 0 bases and J by 3 bases. Germline CDR1 reads SGHRS; CDR2 reads YFSETQ. CDR3 coding DNA: TGCGCCAGCAGCTTGGGCGGGAGCGAAGAGACCCAGTACTTC. The encoded protein is CASSLGGSEETQYF.

The rearrangement uses TRBV28 and TRBJ2-5; D is unresolved. The CDR3 length is 13 residues. From germline, CDR1 is MDHEN and CDR2 SYDVKM. V was trimmed by 2 bases and J by 0 bases, leaving 4 bases between them. In DNA form, the CDR3 reads TGTGCCAGCAGTTTAGAGTACCAAGAGACCCAGTACTTC. Translated: CASSLEYQETQYF.

V and J are TRBV2 and TRBJ2-1; TRBD2 is a possible D gene (6 bases). V lost 7 bases, J lost 0 bases, and 10 bases lay in between. CDR3 length: 14 residues. Germline CDR1 and CDR2: SNHLY and FYNNEI. The CDR3 loop is CASTAGSSYNEQFF. The CDR3, as DNA: TGTGCCAGCACGGCGGGAAGCTCCTACAATGAGCAGTTCTTC. Combining the CDR3 with reference TRBV2 and TRBJ2-1 gives the whole variable domain EPEVTQTPSHQVTQMGQEVILRCVPISNHLYFYWYRQILGQKVEFLVSFYNNEISEKSEIFDDQFSVERPDGSNFTLKIRSTKLEDSAMYFCASTAGSSYNEQFFGPGTRLTVL.

V is TRBV5-1 and J is TRBJ2-1; TRBD2 agrees at 7 bases. The CDR3 sequence is 16 residues long. CDR1 SGHRS and CDR2 YFSETQ come from the germline V gene. V shed 4 bases, J shed 0 bases, and the junction held 7 bases outside the gene matches. CDR3 region: CASSPGWGGSYNEQFF. CDR3 in DNA: TGCGCCAGCAGCCCCGGGTGGGGGGGCTCCTACAATGAGCAGTTCTTC.

The rearrangement joins TRBV19 to TRBJ2-7; the D gene is possibly TRBD2 (6 bases). Per the germline V gene, CDR1 is LNHDA and CDR2 is SQIVND (reference sequence). V gave up 1 base and J gave up 3 bases, with 10 bases separating them. The CDR3 length is 14 residues. CDR3 nucleotide sequence: TGTGCCAGTAGTATAGGGATGGAGGGCTACGAGCAGTACTTC. Its translation: CASSIGMEGYEQYF.

The J gene is TRBJ2-7, the V gene TRBV5-1; tentative D call: TRBD1 (6 bases). Germline CDR1 SGHRS, CDR2 YFSETQ. The CDR3 length is 14 residues. Trimming took 5 bases from V and 2 from J, leaving 14 bases between them. The CDR3 DNA reads as TGCGCCAGCAGGTCCCCCGGGACAACCTACGAGCAGTACTTC. It codes for CASRSPGTTYEQYF.

The chain is built from TRBV6-5 and TRBJ1-2; D remains unclear. Germline V gene data show CDR1 as MNHEY and CDR2 as SVGAGI. The germline V and J ends were trimmed by 6 bases and 4 bases, with 15 bases remaining between them. The CDR3 length is 14 residues. The DNA for the CDR3 is TGTGCCAGCAGCGGTGGACTGGCCTTCTATGGCTACACCTTC. This gives the protein CASSGGLAFYGYTF.